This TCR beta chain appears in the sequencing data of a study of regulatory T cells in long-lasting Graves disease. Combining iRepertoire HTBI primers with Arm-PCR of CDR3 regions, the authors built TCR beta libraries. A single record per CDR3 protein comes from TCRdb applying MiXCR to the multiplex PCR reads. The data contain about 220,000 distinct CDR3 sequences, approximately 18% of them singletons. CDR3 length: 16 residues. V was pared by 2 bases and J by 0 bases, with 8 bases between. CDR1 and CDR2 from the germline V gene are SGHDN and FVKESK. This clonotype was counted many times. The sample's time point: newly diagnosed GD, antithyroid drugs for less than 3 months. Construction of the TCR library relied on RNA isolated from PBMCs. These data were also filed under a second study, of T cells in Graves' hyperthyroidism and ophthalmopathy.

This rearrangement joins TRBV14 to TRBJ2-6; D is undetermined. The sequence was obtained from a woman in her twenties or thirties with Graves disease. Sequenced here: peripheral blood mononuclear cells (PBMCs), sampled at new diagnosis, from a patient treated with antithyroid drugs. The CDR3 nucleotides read TGTGCCAGCAGCCAACCCCGGAGCTCTGGGGCCAACGTCCTGACTTTC. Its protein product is CASSQPRSSGANVLTF.